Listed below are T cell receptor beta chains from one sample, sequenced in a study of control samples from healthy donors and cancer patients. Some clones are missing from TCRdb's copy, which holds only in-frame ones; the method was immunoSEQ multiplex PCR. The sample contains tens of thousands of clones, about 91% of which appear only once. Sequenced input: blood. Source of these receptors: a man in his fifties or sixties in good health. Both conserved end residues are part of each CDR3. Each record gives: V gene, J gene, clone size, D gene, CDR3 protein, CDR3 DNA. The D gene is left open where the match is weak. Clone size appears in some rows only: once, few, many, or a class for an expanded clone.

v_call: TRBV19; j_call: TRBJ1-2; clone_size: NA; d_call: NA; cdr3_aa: CASRKGIGYTF; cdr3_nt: TGTGCCAGTAGGAAGGGCATTGGCTACACCTTC
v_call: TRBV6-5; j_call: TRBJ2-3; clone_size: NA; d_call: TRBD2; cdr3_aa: CASSPGTSGGNTQYF; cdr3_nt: TGTGCCAGCAGTCCCGGGACTAGCGGGGGGAATACGCAGTATTTT
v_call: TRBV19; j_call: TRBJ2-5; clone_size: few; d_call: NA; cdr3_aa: CASSATPGAETQYF; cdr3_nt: TGTGCCAGTAGTGCGACCCCTGGGGCAGAGACCCAGTACTTC
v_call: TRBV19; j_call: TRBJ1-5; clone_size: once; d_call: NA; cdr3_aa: CASSSEGSYSNQPQHF; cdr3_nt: TGTGCCAGTAGTAGCGAGGGTTCATATAGCAATCAGCCCCAGCATTTT
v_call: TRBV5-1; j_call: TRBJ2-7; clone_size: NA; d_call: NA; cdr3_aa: CASSLVSASSYEQYF; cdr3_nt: TGCGCCAGCAGCTTGGTTTCAGCCAGCTCCTACGAGCAGTACTTC
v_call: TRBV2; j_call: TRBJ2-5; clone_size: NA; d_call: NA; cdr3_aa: CASNETPGETQYF; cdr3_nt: TGTGCCAGCAACGAGACACCGGGGGAGACCCAGTACTTC
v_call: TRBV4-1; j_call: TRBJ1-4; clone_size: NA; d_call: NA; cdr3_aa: CASSPWLGDPNEKLFF; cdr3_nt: TGCGCCAGCAGCCCATGGCTTGGAGACCCAAATGAAAAACTGTTTTTT
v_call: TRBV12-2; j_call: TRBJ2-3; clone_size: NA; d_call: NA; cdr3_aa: CASRLQPGGDDTDTQYF; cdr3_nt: TGTGCAAGTCGCTTACAACCTGGGGGGGACGACACAGATACGCAGTATTTT
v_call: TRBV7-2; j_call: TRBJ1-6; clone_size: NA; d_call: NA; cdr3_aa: CASSLKVDSPLHF; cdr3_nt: TGTGCCAGCAGCTTAAAGGTGGATTCACCCCTCCACTTT
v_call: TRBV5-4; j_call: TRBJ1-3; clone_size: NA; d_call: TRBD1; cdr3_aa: CASSTSGTGGNTIYF; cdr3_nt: TGTGCCAGCAGCACATCCGGGACAGGGGGAAACACCATATATTTT
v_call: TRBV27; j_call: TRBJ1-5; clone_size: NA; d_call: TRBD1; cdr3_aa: CASSRTSGTVSNQPQHF; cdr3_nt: TGTGCCAGCAGCCGGACCTCCGGGACAGTTAGCAATCAGCCCCAGCATTTT
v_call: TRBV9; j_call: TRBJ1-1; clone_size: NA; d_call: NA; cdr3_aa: CASSVAPGNTEAFF; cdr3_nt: TGTGCCAGCAGCGTAGCTCCAGGGAACACTGAAGCTTTCTTT
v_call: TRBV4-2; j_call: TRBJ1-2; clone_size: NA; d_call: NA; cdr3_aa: CASSQEQDGNYGYTF; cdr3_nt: TGTGCCAGCAGCCAAGAGCAGGACGGGAACTATGGCTACACCTTC
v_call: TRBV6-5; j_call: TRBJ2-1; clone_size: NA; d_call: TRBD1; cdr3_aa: CASRGDREFGEQFF; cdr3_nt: TGTGCCAGCAGGGGGGACAGGGAATTTGGTGAGCAGTTCTTC
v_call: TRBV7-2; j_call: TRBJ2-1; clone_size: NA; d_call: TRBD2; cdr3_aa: CASSARVSGGYEQFF; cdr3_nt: TGTGCCAGCAGCGCCCGGGTTAGCGGGGGCTATGAGCAGTTCTTC
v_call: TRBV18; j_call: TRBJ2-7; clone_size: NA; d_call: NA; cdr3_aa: CASSPMERSEQYF; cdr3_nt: TGTGCCAGCTCCCCTATGGAGCGATCCGAGCAGTACTTC
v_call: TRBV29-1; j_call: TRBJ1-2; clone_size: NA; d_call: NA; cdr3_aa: CSVERGSGSGANYGYTF; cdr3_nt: TGCAGCGTTGAAAGGGGGTCAGGTAGCGGGGCTAACTATGGCTACACCTTC
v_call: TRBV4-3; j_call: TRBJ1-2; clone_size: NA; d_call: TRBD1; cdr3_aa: CASSQGVTGKFGGYTF; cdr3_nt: TGCGCCAGCAGCCAAGGTGTGACAGGGAAATTTGGTGGCTACACCTTC
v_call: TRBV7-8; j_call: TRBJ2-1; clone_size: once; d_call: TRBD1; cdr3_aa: CASSSFLLTGNNEQFF; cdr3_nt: TGTGCCAGCAGCTCTTTTTTATTGACAGGGAACAATGAGCAGTTCTTC
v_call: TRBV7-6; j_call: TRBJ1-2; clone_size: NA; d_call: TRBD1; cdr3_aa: CASSLGQGHSYGYTF; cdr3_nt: TGTGCCAGCAGCTTAGGACAGGGACATTCCTATGGCTACACCTTC
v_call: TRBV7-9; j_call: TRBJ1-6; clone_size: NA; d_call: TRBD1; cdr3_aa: CASRPDRSNSPLHF; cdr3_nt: TGTGCCAGCAGACCGGACAGGTCCAATTCACCCCTCCACTTT
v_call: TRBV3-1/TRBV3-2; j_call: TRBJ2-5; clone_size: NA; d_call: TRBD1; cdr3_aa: CASSQEGTGETQYF; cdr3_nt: TGTGCCAGCAGCCAAGAGGGGACAGGCGAGACCCAGTACTTC
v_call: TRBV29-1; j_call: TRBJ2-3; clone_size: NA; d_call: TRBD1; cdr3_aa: CSEGTATDTQYF; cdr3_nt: TGCAGCGAAGGGACAGCCACAGATACGCAGTATTTT
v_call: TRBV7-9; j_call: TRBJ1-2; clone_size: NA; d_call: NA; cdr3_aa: CATMGDGYTF; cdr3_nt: TGTGCCACCATGGGGGATGGCTACACCTTC
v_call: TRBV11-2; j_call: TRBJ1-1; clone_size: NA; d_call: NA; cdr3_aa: CASSLNPPGHTMNTEAFF; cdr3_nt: TGTGCCAGCAGCTTAAACCCCCCGGGACATACGATGAACACTGAAGCTTTCTTT
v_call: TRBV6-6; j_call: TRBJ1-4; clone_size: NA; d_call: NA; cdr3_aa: CASSYGYTSNEKLFF; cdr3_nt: TGTGCCAGCAGTTACGGTTACACTTCTAATGAAAAACTGTTTTTT
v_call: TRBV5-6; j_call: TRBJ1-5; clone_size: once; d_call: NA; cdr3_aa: CASSLMTQESNQPQHF; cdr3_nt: TGTGCCAGCAGCTTAATGACGCAGGAGAGCAATCAGCCCCAGCATTTT
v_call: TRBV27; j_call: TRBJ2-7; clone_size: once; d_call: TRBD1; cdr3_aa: CASSPQGQGSEQYF; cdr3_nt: TGTGCCAGCAGTCCCCAGGGACAGGGTAGCGAGCAGTACTTC
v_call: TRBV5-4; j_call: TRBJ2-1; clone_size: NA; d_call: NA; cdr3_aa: CASSSTYNEQFF; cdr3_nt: TGTGCCAGCAGCTCGACATACAATGAGCAGTTCTTC